This T cell receptor (beta chain) is drawn from a study of spatial heterogeneity in lung cancer. Study summary: There were, on average, more than 8.5 raw-read appearances for each unique TCR and UMI combination.

TCRdb recomputed calls from the 5' RACE reads with MiXCR, one row per CDR3 protein. The sample comprises about 82,000 distinct CDR3 sequences, roughly 13% of which are singletons, and 3.5% to 5.5% rests with the top ten. The time point is: sample taken at primary tumor resection. Whole RNA, isolated from tumor, nontumor lung or frozen PBMC, was sequenced without prior sorting. This CDR3 has 14 residues. The germline V gene has CDR1 SEHNR and CDR2 FQNEAQ (reference sequence). V was pared by 5 bases and J by 1 base, with 11 bases between. Study-level findings and limits: Whereas they appeared in blood less at follow-up, ubiquitous expanded tumor TCRs appeared there more at resection.

Points on this clonotype: Its antigen is unknown.

This sample comprised PBMCs, obtained at surgery. The receptor was derived from a male donor with early-stage non-small cell lung cancer. The chain combines TRBV7-9 with TRBJ1-1, with D possibly TRBD1 on 6 matching bases. The CDR3 nucleotides are TGTGCCAGCAGCCCCAGGGGAAGGAACACTGAAGCTTTCTTT. This encodes CASSPRGRNTEAFF.